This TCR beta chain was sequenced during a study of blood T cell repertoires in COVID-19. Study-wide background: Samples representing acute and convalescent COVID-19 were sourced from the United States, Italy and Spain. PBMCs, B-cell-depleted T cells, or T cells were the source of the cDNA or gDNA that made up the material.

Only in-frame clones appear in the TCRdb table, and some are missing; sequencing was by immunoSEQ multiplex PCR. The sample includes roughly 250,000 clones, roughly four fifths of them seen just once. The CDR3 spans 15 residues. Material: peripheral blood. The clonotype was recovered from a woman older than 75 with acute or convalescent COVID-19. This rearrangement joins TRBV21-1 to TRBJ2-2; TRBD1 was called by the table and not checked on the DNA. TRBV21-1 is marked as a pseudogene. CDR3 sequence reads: CASSKGQPNTGELFF. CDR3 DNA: TGTGCCAGCAGCAAGGGACAGCCGAACACCGGGGAGCTGTTTTTT.